These 32 T cell receptor beta chains share one sample of origin, sequenced in a study of identifying expanded T cells in peripheral blood. Profiled with immunoSEQ multiplex PCR; TCRdb holds only in-frame clones, not every one. The sample has nearly 60,000 clones; approximately 89% are singletons. Input material: blood. These receptors were taken from a person aged 18-70 years in good health.

The rearrangement joins TRBV27 to TRBJ2-5; 7 nucleotides agree with TRBD2. The CDR3 is 14 amino acids. V lost 5 bases to trimming and J lost 5 bases; unmatched junction nucleotides: 8. Per the germline V gene, CDR1 is MNHEY and CDR2 is SMNVEV (reference sequence). CDR3 sequence (DNA): TGTGCCAGCAGTATGGCGGGAGAGGGGGAGACCCAGTACTTC. This encodes CASSMAGEGETQYF.

The chain has TRBV10-3 and TRBJ1-2; weak D call: TRBD1 (6 bases). Trimming pared 5 bases from V and 4 bases from J, leaving 14 bases between. The CDR3 has 14 residues. Germline-derived CDR1 and CDR2 are ENHRY and SYGVKD. CDR3 residues: CAISPSDRSYGYTF. The CDR3 region has the DNA TGTGCCATCAGTCCTAGCGACAGGAGCTATGGCTACACCTTC.

J is TRBJ2-7 and V is TRBV11-2; the D call may be TRBD1 or TRBD2 (6 bases each). V lost 3 bases and J lost 4, with 22 bases in between. The CDR3 consists of 17 residues. The germline CDR1 and CDR2 sequences are SGHAT and FQNNGV. The CDR3 loop is CASSLMPGGGRAYEQYF. Written as DNA, the CDR3 is TGTGCCAGCAGCTTGATGCCCGGGGGCGGACGGGCTTACGAGCAGTACTTC.

The CDR3 loop is CASGVSSYEQYF. CDR3 DNA sequence: TGTGCCAGCGGGGTATCATCCTACGAGCAGTACTTC. The chain carries TRBV27 and TRBJ2-7, with D uncertain. The CDR3 is 12 amino acids. Germline lookup yields CDR1 MNHEY and CDR2 SMNVEV (reference sequence). Trimming left V 8 bases short and J 1 base short, with 9 bases between.

The V and J genes are TRBV4-2 and TRBJ2-1, with TRBD2 matching over 11 bases. V dropped 0 bases and J dropped 8; count of bases not matched to a gene: 6. This CDR3 is 16 amino acids long. Germline CDR1 reads LGHNA; CDR2 reads YNFKEQ. The CDR3 DNA reads TGTGCCAGCAGCCAAGATTTAGCGGGAGGGCCTTATGAGCAGTTCTTC. This encodes CASSQDLAGGPYEQFF.

The J gene is TRBJ1-1, the V gene TRBV6-5; 8 bases map to TRBD1. V gave up 6 bases and J gave up 9 bases; unmatched junction bases: 6. The CDR3 is made up of 12 amino acids. Germline V gene lookup returns CDR1 MNHEY and CDR2 SVGAGI. The CDR3 nucleotides are TGTGCCAGCAGAAACAGGGGGACACAAGCTTTCTTT. As protein: CASRNRGTQAFF.

The CDR3 sequence is CASSLDKNYGYTF. The CDR3 DNA follows: TGTGCCAGCAGCCTGGACAAGAACTATGGCTACACCTTC. This chain links TRBV6-5 with TRBJ1-2, with D maybe TRBD1 (5 bases). Germline CDR1 MNHEY, CDR2 SVGAGI. V was trimmed by 6 bases and J by 2 bases, leaving 10 bases between them. This CDR3 is 13 amino acids long.

The V call is TRBV20-1, the J call TRBJ2-7, with unresolved D. This CDR3 contains 11 residues. The germline V gene has CDR1 DFQATT and CDR2 SNEGSKA (reference sequence). Trimming left V 3 bases short and J 4 bases short, with 7 bases between. The CDR3 DNA reads as TGCAGTGCTAGGCTTGGTTACGAGCAGTACTTC. Translating gives CSARLGYEQYF.

This chain links TRBV6-1 with TRBJ2-1; TRBD2 matches at 13 bases. The CDR3 sequence is 14 residues long. Germline CDR1 and CDR2: MNHNS and SASEGT. Trimming took 7 bases from V and 7 from J; bases not matched to a gene: 4. CDR3 sequence: CASTPGLAGNEQFF. The DNA for the CDR3 is TGTGCCAGCACCCCGGGACTAGCGGGGAATGAGCAGTTCTTC.

The chain's CDR3 is CASSSVWESTGELFF. The CDR3 DNA follows: TGTGCCAGCAGTTCGGTATGGGAATCCACCGGGGAGCTGTTTTTT. The chain combines TRBV28 with TRBJ2-2, with D hard to call. Trimming pared 4 bases from V and 4 bases from J, leaving 13 bases between. Germline-derived CDR1 and CDR2 are MDHEN and SYDVKM. The CDR3 consists of 15 residues.

A single count supports this clone. The chain has TRBV11-2 and TRBJ1-4, with D uncertain. The V and J ends lost 5 bases and 7 bases respectively, with 11 bases between them. The CDR3 sequence is 13 residues long. The V gene's germline CDR1 is SGHAT and CDR2 FQNNGV. CDR3 sequence: CASSPRQREKLFF. The DNA for the CDR3 is TGTGCCAGCAGCCCCCGCCAGCGTGAAAAACTGTTTTTT.

The chain combines TRBV27 with TRBJ1-5, with a possible D match to TRBD1 (6 bases). Deletions cut 6 bases from V and 4 bases from J, with 19 bases between. The CDR3 spans 16 residues. Germline CDR1 and CDR2: MNHEY and SMNVEV (reference sequence). CDR3 in amino acids: CASRERGRDGNQPQHF. CDR3 in DNA: TGTGCCAGCAGAGAAAGGGGGAGGGATGGAAATCAGCCCCAGCATTTT.

The chain carries TRBV18 and TRBJ2-1, with 7 bases matching TRBD2. The CDR3 sequence is 16 residues long. With V trimmed by 0 bases and J by 6 bases, 8 bases remained unmatched. The germline gives CDR1 KGHSH, CDR2 LQKENI. The CDR3 DNA follows: TGTGCCAGCTCACCACCTACCGGACTAGGAGGCAATGAGCAGTTCTTC. Its protein product is CASSPPTGLGGNEQFF.

This sequence joins TRBV7-6 and TRBJ2-1; D is possibly TRBD2 (5 bases). Germline CDR1 SGHVS, CDR2 FNYEAQ. The V and J ends lost 5 bases and 5 bases respectively, with 16 bases between them. The CDR3 spans 15 residues. The CDR3 DNA follows: TGTGCCAGCAGCCCAGAGGACTGGATGAACAATGAGCAGTTCTTC. It translates to CASSPEDWMNNEQFF. Full variable domain (missing parts from reference TRBV7-6 and TRBJ2-1): GAGVSQSPRYKVTKRGQDVALRCDPISGHVSLYWYRQALGQGPEFLTYFNYEAQQDKSGLPNDRFSAERPEGSISTLTIQRTEQRDSAMYRCASSPEDWMNNEQFFGPGTRLTVL.

This chain links TRBV5-1 with TRBJ2-7; the D is unclear. In germline, CDR1 is SGHRS, CDR2 YFSETQ. CDR3 size: 13 residues. Trimming pared 0 bases from V and 5 bases from J, leaving 9 bases between. In DNA, the CDR3 is TGCGCCAGCAGCTTGGAACTATTCCACGAGCAGTACTTC. It specifies CASSLELFHEQYF.

The rearrangement uses TRBV19 and TRBJ2-7; tentative D call: TRBD2 (6 bases). V lost 4 bases and J lost 2, with 12 bases in between. Germline CDR1 reads LNHDA; CDR2 reads SQIVND (reference sequence). This CDR3 has 14 residues. CDR3 residues: CASSTGGFPYEQYF. The CDR3 nucleotides are TGTGCCAGTAGTACTGGGGGGTTCCCCTACGAGCAGTACTTC. The full variable domain, rest sourced from reference TRBV19 and TRBJ2-7, is DGGITQSPKYLFRKEGQNVTLSCEQNLNHDAMYWYRQDPGQGLRLIYYSQIVNDFQKGDIAEGYSVSREKKESFPLTVTSAQKNPTAFYLCASSTGGFPYEQYFGPGTRLTVT.

The gene calls are TRBV29-1 and TRBJ2-1; 7 bases agree with TRBD2. V lost 6 bases to trimming and J lost 0 bases; unmatched junction nucleotides: 14. The germline gives CDR1 SQVTM, CDR2 ANQGSEA. This CDR3 contains 17 residues. CDR3 sequence reads: CSVLIPSSGSSYNEQFF. The DNA of the CDR3 is TGCAGCGTGCTCATCCCTTCTAGCGGTAGCTCCTACAATGAGCAGTTCTTC.

The chain is built from TRBV19 and TRBJ2-2; TRBD1 aligns across 7 bases. This CDR3 is built from 12 residues. Unmatched junction bases numbered 3, after V lost 1 base and J lost 13 bases. Germline V gene lookup returns CDR1 LNHDA and CDR2 SQIVND (reference sequence). The CDR3 region is CASSIGQGWLFF. The CDR3 bases are TGTGCCAGTAGTATAGGACAGGGTTGGCTGTTTTTT.

V usage is TRBV29-1 and J usage is TRBJ2-2; tentatively, D is TRBD1 (6 bases). Germline lookup yields CDR1 SQVTM and CDR2 ANQGSEA. V shed 7 bases and J shed 4 bases, with 16 bases lying between them. This CDR3 has 14 residues. The CDR3 nucleotides read TGCAGCGCCTCGGGAACAGGGAGCACCGGGGAGCTGTTTTTT. Translated, it gives CSASGTGSTGELFF.

This sequence joins TRBV2 and TRBJ1-2, with D tentatively TRBD1 (5 bases). Germline-derived CDR1 and CDR2 are SNHLY and FYNNEI. V was trimmed by 6 bases and J by 5 bases, leaving 10 bases between them. CDR3 length equals 12 residues. The CDR3 nucleotides read TGTGCCAGCAGCGCCGGGGGTTATGGCTACACCTTC. Translation gives CASSAGGYGYTF.

This chain links TRBV6-5 with TRBJ2-3; D remains unclear. Trimming removed 6 bases at V and 5 bases at J, with 12 bases between. The CDR3 spans 13 residues. From germline, CDR1 is MNHEY and CDR2 SVGAGI. The CDR3 sequence is CASRRMVGDTQYF. The CDR3 DNA sequence: TGTGCCAGCAGGAGAATGGTTGGAGATACGCAGTATTTT.

The genes are TRBV6-5 and TRBJ1-4; D unclear. V gave up 6 bases and J gave up 7 bases, with 18 bases separating them. The CDR3 length is 15 residues. The germline V gene has CDR1 MNHEY and CDR2 SVGAGI. CDR3 coding DNA: TGTGCCAGCAGCCGCACCCTAACCGAGGGTGAAAAACTGTTTTTT. This translates into CASSRTLTEGEKLFF.

The rearrangement joins TRBV6-5 to TRBJ1-2; TRBD1 matches 8 bases. The ends lost 5 bases at V and 5 bases at J; junction bases unmatched: 7. This CDR3 has 14 amino acids. Germline-derived CDR1 and CDR2 are MNHEY and SVGAGI. CDR3 residues: CASSPRGLGYGYTF. The CDR3 region has the DNA TGTGCCAGCAGTCCCAGGGGGCTGGGGTATGGCTACACCTTC.

The J gene is TRBJ2-1, the V gene TRBV7-2, with D possibly being TRBD2 (5 bases). There are 14 residues in the CDR3. V lost 2 bases and J 6 bases, leaving 11 bases between the germline ends. In germline, CDR1 is SGHTA, CDR2 FQGNSA. The CDR3 bases are TGTGCCAGCAGCTTAAGGTTCGGGATCAATGAGCAGTTCTTC. Protein: CASSLRFGINEQFF.

The rearrangement joins TRBV27 to TRBJ1-4; 7 positions match TRBD1. Germline V CDR1 and CDR2: MNHEY, SMNVEV (reference sequence). The CDR3 is 13 residues long. With V trimmed by 6 bases and J by 5 bases, 3 bases remained unmatched. CDR3 coding DNA: TGTGCCAGCAGAAAGGGACAGAATGAAAAACTGTTTTTT. Protein product: CASRKGQNEKLFF.

This clone was seen more than once but under ten times. CDR3 region: CSVLGQGLPSSTAFF. The CDR3 region has the DNA TGCAGCGTTCTTGGGCAGGGACTACCCTCGTCTACGGCTTTCTTT. The V call is TRBV29-1, the J call TRBJ1-1; a weak D match, TRBD1 (5 bases). CDR1 and CDR2 (germline): SQVTM, ANQGSEA. The V gene lost 5 bases and the J gene lost 11 bases, with 27 bases spanning the gap. The CDR3 is 15 residues long. The complete variable domain, with remaining parts taken from reference TRBV29-1 and TRBJ1-1, reads SAVISQKPSRDICQRGTSLTIQCQVDSQVTMMFWYRQQPGQSLTLIATANQGSEATYESGFVIDKFPISRPNLTFSTLTVSNMSPEDSSIYLCSVLGQGLPSSTAFFGQGTRLTVV.

This chain connects TRBV6-1 to TRBJ2-2, with no clear D. This CDR3 has 14 amino acids. Germline loops: CDR1 MNHNS, CDR2 SASEGT. V was clipped by 6 bases and J by 1 base, with 9 bases between them. CDR3 protein: CASRPGENTGELFF. CDR3 in DNA: TGTGCCAGCAGACCTGGGGAGAACACCGGGGAGCTGTTTTTT.

This clone was detected only a few times. V usage is TRBV2 and J usage is TRBJ2-7, with TRBD2 matching over 10 bases. CDR1 is SNHLY, CDR2 FYNNEI, per germline. Losses at the gene ends were 8 bases for V and 6 bases for J; bases not matched to a gene: 10. The length of the CDR3 is 14 residues. The CDR3 nucleotides are TGTGCCAGCGGGGAGCTAGCGGGAGTGGGCGAGCAGTACTTC. Protein sequence: CASGELAGVGEQYF. Filled out from reference TRBV2 and TRBJ2-7, the complete variable domain reads EPEVTQTPSHQVTQMGQEVILRCVPISNHLYFYWYRQILGQKVEFLVSFYNNEISEKSEIFDDQFSVERPDGSNFTLKIRSTKLEDSAMYFCASGELAGVGEQYFGPGTRLTVT.

V is TRBV2 and J is TRBJ1-1; no firm D call. The V end was cut by 6 bases, the J end by 0 bases, with 14 bases between. CDR1 and CDR2 from the germline V gene are SNHLY and FYNNEI. This CDR3 comprises 15 residues. The CDR3 region is CASRRDGLMNTEAFF. The CDR3, as DNA: TGTGCCAGCAGGCGCGACGGACTCATGAACACTGAAGCTTTCTTT.

V is TRBV28 and J is TRBJ2-3; 7 bases map to TRBD2. V trimming: 4 bases; J trimming: 1 base; junction bases outside the gene matches: 8. From germline, CDR1 is MDHEN and CDR2 SYDVKM. The CDR3 contains 16 residues. Written as DNA, the CDR3 is TGTGCCAGCAGTTCGAGAGCGGGGAGGGGCACAGATACGCAGTATTTT. Translated: CASSSRAGRGTDTQYF.

V is TRBV18 and J is TRBJ2-5, with a possible D match to TRBD1 (6 bases). V lost 2 bases and J lost 2, with 15 bases in between. The CDR3 consists of 16 residues. Germline assignment: CDR1 KGHSH and CDR2 LQKENI. The CDR3 spells CASSPVGGSLQETQYF. For the CDR3, the DNA is TGTGCCAGCTCACCAGTAGGGGGTAGCCTACAAGAGACCCAGTACTTC.

This chain joins TRBV9 and TRBJ2-5; D perhaps matches TRBD1 (6 bases). The CDR3 spans 14 residues. V lost 0 bases and J 3 bases, leaving 9 bases between the germline ends. Germline assignment: CDR1 SGDLS and CDR2 YYNGEE. CDR3 coding DNA: TGTGCCAGCAGCGTAGAGGACAGCAAAGAGACCCAGTACTTC. This codes for CASSVEDSKETQYF.